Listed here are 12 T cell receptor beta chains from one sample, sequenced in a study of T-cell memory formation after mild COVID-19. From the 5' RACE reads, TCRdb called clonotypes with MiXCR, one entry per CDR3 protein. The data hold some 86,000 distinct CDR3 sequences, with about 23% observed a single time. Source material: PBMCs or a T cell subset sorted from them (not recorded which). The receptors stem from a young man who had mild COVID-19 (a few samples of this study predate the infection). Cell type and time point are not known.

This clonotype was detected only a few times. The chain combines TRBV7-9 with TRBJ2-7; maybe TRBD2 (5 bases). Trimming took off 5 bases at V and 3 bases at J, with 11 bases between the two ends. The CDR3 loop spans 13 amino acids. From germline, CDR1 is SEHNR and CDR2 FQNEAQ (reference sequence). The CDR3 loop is CASSPAGNYEQYV. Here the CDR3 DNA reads TGTGCCAGCAGCCCGGCCGGGAACTACGAGCAGTACGTC.

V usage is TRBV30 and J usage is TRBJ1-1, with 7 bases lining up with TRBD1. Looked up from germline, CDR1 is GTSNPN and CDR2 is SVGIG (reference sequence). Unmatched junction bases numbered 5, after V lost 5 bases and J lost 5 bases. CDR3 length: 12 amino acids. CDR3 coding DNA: TGTGCCTGGTGGACAGGTGGGACTGAAGCTTTCTTT. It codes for CAWWTGGTEAFF.

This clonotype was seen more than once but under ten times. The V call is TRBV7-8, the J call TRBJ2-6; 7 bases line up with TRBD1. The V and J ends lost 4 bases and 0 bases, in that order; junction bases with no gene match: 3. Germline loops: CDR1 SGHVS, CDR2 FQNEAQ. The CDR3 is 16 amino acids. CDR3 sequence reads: CASSYGTVSGANVLTF. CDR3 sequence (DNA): TGTGCCAGCAGCTACGGGACAGTCTCTGGGGCCAACGTCCTGACTTTC.

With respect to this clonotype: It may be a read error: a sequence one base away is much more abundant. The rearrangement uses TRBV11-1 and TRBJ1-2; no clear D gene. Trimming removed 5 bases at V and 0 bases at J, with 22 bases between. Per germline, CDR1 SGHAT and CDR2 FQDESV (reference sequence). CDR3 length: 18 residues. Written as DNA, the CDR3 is TGTGCCAGCAGCACATCGGGCTTTAAACACAGAGCTAACTATGGCTACACCTTC. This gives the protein CASSTSGFKHRANYGYTF.

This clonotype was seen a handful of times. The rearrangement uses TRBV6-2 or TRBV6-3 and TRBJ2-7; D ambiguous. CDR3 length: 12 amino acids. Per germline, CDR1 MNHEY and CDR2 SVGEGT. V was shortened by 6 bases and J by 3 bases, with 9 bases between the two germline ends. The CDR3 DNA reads TGTGCCAGCAGCCCGCCCCACTACGAGCAGTACGTC. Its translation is CASSPPHYEQYV.

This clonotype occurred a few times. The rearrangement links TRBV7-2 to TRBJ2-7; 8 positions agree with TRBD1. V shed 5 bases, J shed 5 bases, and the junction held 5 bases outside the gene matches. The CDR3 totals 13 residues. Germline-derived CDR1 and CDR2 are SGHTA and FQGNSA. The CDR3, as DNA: TGTGCCAGCAGCGGACAGGGCTTCCACGAGCAGTACTTC. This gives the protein CASSGQGFHEQYF.

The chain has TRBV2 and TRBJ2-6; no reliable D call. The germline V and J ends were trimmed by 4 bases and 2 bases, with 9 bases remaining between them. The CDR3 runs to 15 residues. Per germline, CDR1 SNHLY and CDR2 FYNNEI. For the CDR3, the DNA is TGTGCCAGCAGTGTCGTGTTCCCTGGGGCCAACGTCCTGACTTTC. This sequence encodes CASSVVFPGANVLTF.

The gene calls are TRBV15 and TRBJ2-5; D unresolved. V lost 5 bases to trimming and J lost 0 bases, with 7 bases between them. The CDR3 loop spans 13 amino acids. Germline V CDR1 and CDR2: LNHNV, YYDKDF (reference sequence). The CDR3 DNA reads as TGTGCCACCAGCGACAACAACCAAGAGACCCAGTACTTC. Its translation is CATSDNNQETQYF.

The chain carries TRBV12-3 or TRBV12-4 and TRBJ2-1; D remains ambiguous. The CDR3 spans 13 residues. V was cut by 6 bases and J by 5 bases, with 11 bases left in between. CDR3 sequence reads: CASRATPDNEQFF. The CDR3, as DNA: TGTGCCAGCAGGGCGACTCCTGACAATGAGCAGTTCTTC.

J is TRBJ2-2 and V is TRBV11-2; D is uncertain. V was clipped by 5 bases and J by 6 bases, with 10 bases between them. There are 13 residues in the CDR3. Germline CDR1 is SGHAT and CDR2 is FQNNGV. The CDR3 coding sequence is TGTGCCAGCAGCGAGCCGCCCCCCGGGGAGCTGTTTTTT. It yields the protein CASSEPPPGELFF.

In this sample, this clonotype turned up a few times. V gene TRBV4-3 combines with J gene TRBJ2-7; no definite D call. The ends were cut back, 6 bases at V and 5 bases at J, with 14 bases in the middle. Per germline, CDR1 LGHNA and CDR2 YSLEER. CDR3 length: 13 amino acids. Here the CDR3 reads CASSRTLLHEQYF. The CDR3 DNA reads TGCGCCAGCAGTCGGACGTTGCTCCACGAGCAGTACTTC.

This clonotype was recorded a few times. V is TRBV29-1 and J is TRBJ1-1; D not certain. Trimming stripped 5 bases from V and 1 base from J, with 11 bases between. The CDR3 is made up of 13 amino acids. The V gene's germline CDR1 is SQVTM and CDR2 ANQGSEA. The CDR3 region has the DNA TGCAGCGTTTATGGAGGCCCGAACACTGAAGCTTTCTTT. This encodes CSVYGGPNTEAFF.